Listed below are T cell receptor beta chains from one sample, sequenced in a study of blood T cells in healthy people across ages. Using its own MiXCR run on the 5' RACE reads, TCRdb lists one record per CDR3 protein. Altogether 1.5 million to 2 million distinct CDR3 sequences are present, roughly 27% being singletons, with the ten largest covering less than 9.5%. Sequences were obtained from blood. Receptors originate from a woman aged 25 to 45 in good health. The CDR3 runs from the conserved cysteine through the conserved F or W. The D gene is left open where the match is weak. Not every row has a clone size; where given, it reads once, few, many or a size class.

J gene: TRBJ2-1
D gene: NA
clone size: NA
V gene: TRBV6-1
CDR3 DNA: TGTGCCAGCAGTGGGCTGGGGCAAAACAATGAGCAGTTCTTC
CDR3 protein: CASSGLGQNNEQFF

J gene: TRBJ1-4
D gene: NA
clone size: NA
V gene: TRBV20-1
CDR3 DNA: TGCAGTGCTAGAAGGGCCGGGACAAATAGAGTAACTAATGAAAAACTGTTTTTT
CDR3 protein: CSARRAGTNRVTNEKLFF

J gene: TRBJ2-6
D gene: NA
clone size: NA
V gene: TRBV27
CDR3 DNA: TGTGCCAGCAGTTTTGTGAGGGTGGGGGCCAACGTCCTGACTTTC
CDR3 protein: CASSFVRVGANVLTF

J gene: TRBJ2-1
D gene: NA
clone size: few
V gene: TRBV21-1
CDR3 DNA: TGTGCCAGCAGCAAAGGGAGGGGGGATTGGAATGAGCAGTTCTTC
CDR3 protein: CASSKGRGDWNEQFF

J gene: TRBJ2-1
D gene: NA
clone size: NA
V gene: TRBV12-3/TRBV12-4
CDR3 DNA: TGTGCCAGCAGCCCTACTAGAGAGGTCGTCGGTGAGCAGTTCTTC
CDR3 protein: CASSPTREVVGEQFF

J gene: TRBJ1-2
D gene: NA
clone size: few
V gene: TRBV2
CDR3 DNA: TGTGCCAGCAGGTCGGGGCCGGCAGTCTATGGCTACACCTTC
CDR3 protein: CASRSGPAVYGYTF

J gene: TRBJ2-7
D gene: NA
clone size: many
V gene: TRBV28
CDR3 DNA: TGTGCCAGCAGGGAGACCGGGCTTGGCTACGAGCAGTACTTC
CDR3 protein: CASRETGLGYEQYF

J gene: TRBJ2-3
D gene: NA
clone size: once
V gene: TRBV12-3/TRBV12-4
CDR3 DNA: TGTGCCAGCAGTTTAACGGAGGAAGATACGCGGTATTTT
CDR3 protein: CASSLTEEDTRYF

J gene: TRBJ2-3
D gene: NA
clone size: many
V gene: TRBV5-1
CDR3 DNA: TGCGCCAGCAGCTTAGCGGAGAGCACAGATACGCAGTATTTT
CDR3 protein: CASSLAESTDTQYF

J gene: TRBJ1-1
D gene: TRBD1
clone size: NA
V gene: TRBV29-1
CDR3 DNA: TGCAGCGTCCACAGGGGATCGTCCACTGAAGCTTTCTTT
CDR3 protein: CSVHRGSSTEAFF

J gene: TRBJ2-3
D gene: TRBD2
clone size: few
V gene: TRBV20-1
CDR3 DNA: TGCAGTGCTAGATTGACGGGGACTAGCGGCACAGATACGCAGTATTTT
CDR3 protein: CSARLTGTSGTDTQYF

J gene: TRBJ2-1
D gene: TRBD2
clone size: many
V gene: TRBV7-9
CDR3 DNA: TGTGCCAGCAGCTTAGTTTTTTCTAGCGGGGGCTACAATGAGCAGTTCTTC
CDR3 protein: CASSLVFSSGGYNEQFF

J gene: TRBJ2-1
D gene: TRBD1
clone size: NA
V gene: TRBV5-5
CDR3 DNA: TGTGCCAGCAGGAATGCCCCAGGGGGCAACTACGAGCAGTTCTTC
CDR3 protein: CASRNAPGGNYEQFF

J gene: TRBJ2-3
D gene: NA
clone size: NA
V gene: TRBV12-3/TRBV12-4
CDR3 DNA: TGTGCCAGCAGCTCACTCCGACAGGCTCTTCCTAGCACAGATACGCAGTATTTT
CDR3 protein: CASSSLRQALPSTDTQYF

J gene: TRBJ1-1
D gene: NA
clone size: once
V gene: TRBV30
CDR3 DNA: TGTGCCTGGAGTCGGGCGGGATACACTGAAGCTTTCTTT
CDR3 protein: CAWSRAGYTEAFF

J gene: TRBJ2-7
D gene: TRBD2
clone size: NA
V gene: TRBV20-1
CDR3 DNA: TGCAGTGCTTTCACCGGGACTAGCGGGGGGACTACCTACGAGCAGTACTTC
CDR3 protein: CSAFTGTSGGTTYEQYF

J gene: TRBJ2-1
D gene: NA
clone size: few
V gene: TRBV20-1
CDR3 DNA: TGCAGTGCTATTGACTACCCGAGCTCCTACAATGAGCAGTTCTTC
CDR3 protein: CSAIDYPSSYNEQFF

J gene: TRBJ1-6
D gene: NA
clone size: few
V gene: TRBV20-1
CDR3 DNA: TGCAGTGCTTCCTTCCAGGGGAACTCACCCCTCCACTTT
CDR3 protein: CSASFQGNSPLHF

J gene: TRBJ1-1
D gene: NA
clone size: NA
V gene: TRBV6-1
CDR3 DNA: TGTGCCAGCAGTGCTCAGATAGGGACGGATTTGAACACTGAAGCTTTCTTT
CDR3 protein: CASSAQIGTDLNTEAFF

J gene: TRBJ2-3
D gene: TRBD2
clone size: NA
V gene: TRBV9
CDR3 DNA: TGTGCCAGCAGCCCGCCTACTAGCGGGAGCACAGATACGCAGTATTTT
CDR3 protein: CASSPPTSGSTDTQYF

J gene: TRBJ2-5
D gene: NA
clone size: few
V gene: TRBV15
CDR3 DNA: TGTGCCGCCAGCAGGCAGACAGCCCAAGAGACCCAGTACTTC
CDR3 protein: CAASRQTAQETQYF

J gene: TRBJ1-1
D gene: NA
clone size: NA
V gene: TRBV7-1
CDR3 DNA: TGTGCCAGCAGCTCCCAGCTTGAAGCTTTCTTT
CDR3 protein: CASSSQLEAFF

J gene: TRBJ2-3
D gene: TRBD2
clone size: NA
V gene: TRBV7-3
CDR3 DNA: TGTGCCAGCAGCTTACTAGGCGGGGGAAGTGCAGATACGCAGTATTTT
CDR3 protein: CASSLLGGGSADTQYF

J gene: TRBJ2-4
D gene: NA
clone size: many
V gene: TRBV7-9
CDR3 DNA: TGTGCCAGCATCCCTTGGGGGAGAGGGGCGATAGCCAAAAACATTCAGTACTTC
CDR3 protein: CASIPWGRGAIAKNIQYF

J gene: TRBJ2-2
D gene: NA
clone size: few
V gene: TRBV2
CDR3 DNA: TGTGCCAGCACCGGAGCGGGGAACACCGGGGAGCTGTTTTTT
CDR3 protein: CASTGAGNTGELFF